One sample yielded the 6 T cell receptor beta chains listed below, sequenced in a study of shared clonotypes between healthy human individuals. The data were produced by immunoSEQ multiplex PCR, yet TCRdb's version contains in-frame clones alone and is incomplete. The table includes over 2 million clones, 85% to 95% detected once. The sequencing input was naive CD4+ T cells sorted from blood. Sample subset: CD45RA+ positively selected. The receptors derive from a man aged 18 to 30 in good health.

As to this clone: This specimen includes other DNA sequences encoding the same CDR3. J is TRBJ2-6 and V is TRBV29-1; TRBD1 is a possible D gene (5 bases). V was trimmed by 4 bases and J by 1 base, leaving 5 bases between them. This CDR3 spans 13 amino acids. Germline loops: CDR1 SQVTM, CDR2 ANQGSEA. The CDR3 is CSVAGSGANVLTF. In nucleotides, the CDR3 is TGCAGCGTTGCAGGGTCTGGGGCCAACGTCCTGACTTTC.

The rearrangement joins TRBV9 to TRBJ2-7; TRBD1 agrees at 7 bases. The CDR3 is 18 residues long. Germline CDR1 and CDR2: SGDLS and YYNGEE. V was pared by 0 bases and J by 0 bases, with 12 bases of the junction left unmatched. CDR3 sequence (DNA): TGTGCCAGCAGCGTAGGAGAGGGTGGACAGGCCTACTCCTACGAGCAGTACTTC. It is translated as CASSVGEGGQAYSYEQYF.

The rearrangement uses TRBV6-1 and TRBJ2-7; tentatively, D is TRBD2 (5 bases). The CDR3 loop spans 16 amino acids. Trimming shortened V by 2 bases and J by 2 bases, and 16 bases separated the two germline ends. Germline V lookup: CDR1 MNHNS, CDR2 SASEGT. The CDR3, as DNA: TGTGCCAGCAGTGAATTGGAGGCAACCTGGCCCTACGAGCAGTACTTC. The encoded protein is CASSELEATWPYEQYF.

This chain joins TRBV2 and TRBJ2-7, with D perhaps assigned TRBD1 or TRBD2 (6 bases each). The CDR3 consists of 16 residues. The germline V gene has CDR1 SNHLY and CDR2 FYNNEI. V was pared by 5 bases and J by 0 bases, with 17 bases between. In nucleotides, the CDR3 is TGTGCCAGCAGTCTTTACGGGGGCCAAAACTCCTACGAGCAGTACTTC. Translating gives CASSLYGGQNSYEQYF.

This clone was observed a handful of times. Other DNA sequences in this specimen translate into the identical CDR3. This chain uses TRBV11-2 with TRBJ1-5; weak D call: TRBD1 (5 bases). Per the germline V gene, CDR1 is SGHAT and CDR2 is FQNNGV. The CDR3 extends over 13 amino acids. Trimming stripped 1 base from V and 5 bases from J, with 6 bases between. The DNA for the CDR3 is TGTGCCAGCAGCTTAGCGGGGGATCAGCCCCAGCATTTT. Translated: CASSLAGDQPQHF. The full variable domain, its missing parts supplied by reference TRBV11-2 and TRBJ1-5, is EAGVAQSPRYKIIEKRQSVAFWCNPISGHATLYWYQQILGQGPKLLIQFQNNGVVDDSQLPKDRFSAERLKGVDSTLKIQPAKLEDSAVYLCASSLAGDQPQHFGDGTRLSIL.

V and J are TRBV4-1 and TRBJ2-4; 7 bases are a match to TRBD1. The CDR3 runs 17 residues. The ends lost 2 bases at V and 0 bases at J; junction bases unmatched: 7. Per the germline V gene, CDR1 is MGHRA and CDR2 is YSYEKL. This CDR3 is CASSQPEQGLAKNIQYF. Written as DNA, the CDR3 is TGCGCCAGCAGCCAACCTGAACAGGGGCTAGCCAAAAACATTCAGTACTTC.